Included here is one TCR beta chain sequence, with context. Its antigen is currently unknown. CDR1 is MNHEY, CDR2 SVGAGI, per germline. This CDR3 spans 15 amino acids. The V gene end was trimmed by 2 bases and the J gene end by 4 bases; junction bases not matched to a gene: 3. This sample stems from a study of cytomegalovirus exposure and HLA in healthy donors. Study details: The roughly 120 million unique TCR beta sequences, from about 179 million T cells, were found by an earlier analysis. Study results and caveats: A later analysis found that most CMV-associated TCR beta chains appeared HLA-restricted. Later on, an analysis tied 15,000 to 20,000 TCR beta sequences to HLA alleles at 0.05 false discovery rate.

In the PCR, 60 Vbeta and 13 Jbeta primers were used. Sequencing was performed with immunoSEQ multiplex PCR; in TCRdb, only in-frame clones are kept and a portion is missing. Among under 150,000 clones listed, approximately 80% were seen once. The chain carries TRBV6-5 and TRBJ2-2; 8 bases are a match to TRBD1. Sequenced input: PBMCs. This clonotype was obtained from a man aged 45 to 65 in good health and CMV-seronegative. The CDR3 DNA reads as TGTGCCAGCAGTTACCAACAGGGGGGCACCGGGGAGCTGTTTTTT. Encoded protein: CASSYQQGGTGELFF.